This T cell receptor (beta chain) stems from a study of glioma-infiltrating T cells. Study-wide points: Above-expected tissue-blood divergence occurred in all gliomas, most in low-grade ones. CDR3 overlap between tissue and blood was very small.

This clonotype showed up many times. Its antigen is not known. The CDR3 loop spans 14 amino acids. Per the germline V gene, CDR1 is MNHNS and CDR2 is SASEGT. The V end lost 6 bases, the J end lost 10 bases, and 19 bases lay between the germline ends. The iRepertoire nested amplicon-rescue multiplex PCR amplified TCR alpha and beta CDR3s from RNA. Tissue mRNA or PBMC total RNA, about 90-400 ng, went into one-step reverse transcription and amplification. TCRdb reprocessed the multiplex PCR reads with MiXCR, giving one entry per CDR3 protein. The repertoire consists of around 130,000 distinct CDR3 sequences, with 24% occurring once and the leading ten covering 25% to 30%.

The clonotype was recovered from a human donor with low-grade glioma or glioblastoma, undergoing nonglioma brain surgery, or in good health (not recorded which). The chain employs TRBV6-1 and TRBJ2-1, with D possibly being TRBD1 (5 bases). Material: glioma tissue, nonneoplastic brain tissue, or PBMCs (not recorded which). This CDR3 is CASSPTAYTGEQFF. The CDR3 DNA reads TGTGCCAGCAGCCCGACAGCATATACAGGCGAGCAGTTCTTC.